This T cell receptor beta chain was captured by sequencing in a study of blood T cell repertoires in COVID-19. The authors' processing: Amplification of reference gene primers was used by the study to estimate nucleated cell counts. The repertoire was sequenced with immunoSEQ multiplex PCR; TCRdb's copy has only in-frame clones and lacks some. The D gene and trimming were derived from the DNA, and the V and J assignments and clone size from that table. The sample shows around 310,000 clones, roughly 90% of them seen only once. CDR1 is SGHTA and CDR2 is FQGNSA in the germline V gene. The CDR3 is 13 amino acids. Patients at the Seattle site were enrolled during active infection and followed longitudinally.

The material sequenced was peripheral blood. This sequence originates from a woman between 40 and 50 years old with COVID-19, enrolled during active disease. This chain connects TRBV7-2 to TRBJ2-3, with 11 positions matching TRBD1. DNA for the CDR3: TGTGCGACCTCAGGACAGGGGGCCTCTACGCAGTATTTT. Protein product: CATSGQGASTQYF. The whole variable domain, filled in from reference TRBV7-2 and TRBJ2-3, reads GAGVSQSPSNKVTEKGKDVELRCDPISGHTALYWYRQSLGQGLEFLIYFQGNSAPDKSGLPSDRFSAERTGGSVSTLTIQRTQQEDSAVYLCATSGQGASTQYFGPGTRLTVL.